This TCR beta chain emerged from a study of graft-versus-host responses after intestinal transplantation. Study overall: Recipients across the board were started on anti-thymocyte globulin induction, then kept on tacrolimus and steroids for around three years.

This CDR3 has 13 residues. In germline, CDR1 is SNHLY, CDR2 FYNNEI. The germline V and J ends were trimmed by 3 bases and 3 bases, with 9 bases remaining between them. Study-wide results and caveats: Present in recipient marrow, GvH clones included some that appeared first in ileum or blood. Early declines in HvG clones that occurred post-transplant were associated with peak circulating GvH clone levels. Allografts of one patient group, those with graft-donor T cell macrochimerism, had high graft-versus-host to host-versus-graft clonal ratios.

This clone was observed a handful of times. Its antigen is currently unknown. Intraepithelial and lamina propria lymphocytes were released after the graft tissue was processed. Clones were sequenced by immunoSEQ multiplex PCR, and TCRdb holds only the in-frame ones, with some missing. The sample shows 13,000 to 15,000 clones, around 69% of them seen only once. The chain links TRBV2 to TRBJ2-7, with no clear D. The sequence derives from a human patient who received an intestinal transplant, so some T cells may come from the graft donor. The source was ileum tissue, collected 16 days after intestinal transplant. This CDR3 reads CASSDRLIYEQYF. DNA of the CDR3: TGTGCCAGCAGTGACAGGCTAATCTACGAGCAGTACTTC.